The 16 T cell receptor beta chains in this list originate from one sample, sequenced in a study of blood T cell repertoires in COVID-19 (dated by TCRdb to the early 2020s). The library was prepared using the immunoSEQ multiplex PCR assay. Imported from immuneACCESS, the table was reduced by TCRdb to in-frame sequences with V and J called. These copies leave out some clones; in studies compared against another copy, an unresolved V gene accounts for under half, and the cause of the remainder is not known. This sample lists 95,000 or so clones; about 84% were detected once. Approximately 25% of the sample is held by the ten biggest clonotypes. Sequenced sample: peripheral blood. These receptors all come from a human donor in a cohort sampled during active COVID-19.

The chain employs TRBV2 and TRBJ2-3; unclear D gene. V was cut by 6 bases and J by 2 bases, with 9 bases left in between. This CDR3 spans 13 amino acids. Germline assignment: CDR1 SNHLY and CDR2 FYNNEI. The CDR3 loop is CASRAEPTDTQYF. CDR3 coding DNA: TGTGCCAGCAGGGCGGAACCCACAGATACGCAGTATTTT.

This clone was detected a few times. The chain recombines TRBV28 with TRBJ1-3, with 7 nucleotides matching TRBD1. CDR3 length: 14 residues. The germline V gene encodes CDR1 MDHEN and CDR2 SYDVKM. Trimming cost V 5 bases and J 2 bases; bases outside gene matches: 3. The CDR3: CASSPGTAGNTIYF. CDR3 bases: TGTGCCAGCAGTCCCGGGACAGCTGGAAACACCATATATTTT. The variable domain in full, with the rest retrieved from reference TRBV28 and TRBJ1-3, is DVKVTQSSRYLVKRTGEKVFLECVQDMDHENMFWYRQDPGLGLRLIYFSYDVKMKEKGDIPEGYSVSREKKERFSLILESASTNQTSMYLCASSPGTAGNTIYFGEGSWLTVV.

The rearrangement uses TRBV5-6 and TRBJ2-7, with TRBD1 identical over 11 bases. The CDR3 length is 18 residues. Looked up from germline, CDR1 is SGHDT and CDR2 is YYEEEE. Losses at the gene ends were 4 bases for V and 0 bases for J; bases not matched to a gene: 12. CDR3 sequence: CASSPTGTGGLSSYEQYF. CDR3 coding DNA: TGTGCCAGCAGCCCTACTGGGACAGGGGGTCTGAGCTCCTACGAGCAGTACTTC.

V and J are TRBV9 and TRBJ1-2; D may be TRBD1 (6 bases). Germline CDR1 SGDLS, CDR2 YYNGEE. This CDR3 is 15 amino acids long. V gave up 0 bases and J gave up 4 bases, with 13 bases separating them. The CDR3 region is CASSVATGGAYGYTF. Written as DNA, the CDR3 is TGTGCCAGCAGCGTAGCTACGGGGGGCGCCTATGGCTACACCTTC.

Here the CDR3 reads CASSNTGAITDTQYF. The CDR3 DNA follows: TGCGCCAGCAGCAACACAGGGGCTATCACAGATACGCAGTATTTT. This chain uses TRBV5-1 with TRBJ2-3, with 7 bases fitting TRBD1. J was trimmed by 2 bases and V by 4 bases; bases with no gene match: 7. This CDR3 has 15 residues. The germline gives CDR1 SGHRS, CDR2 YFSETQ.

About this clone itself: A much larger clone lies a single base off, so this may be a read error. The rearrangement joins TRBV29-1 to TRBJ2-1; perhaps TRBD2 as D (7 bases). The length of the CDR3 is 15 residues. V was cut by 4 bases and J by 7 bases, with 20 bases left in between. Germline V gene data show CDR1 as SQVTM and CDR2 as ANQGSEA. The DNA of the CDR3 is TGCAGCGTTGTGGGGGTTGGGGGGGCAGTAAATGAGCAGTTCTTC. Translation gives CSVVGVGGAVNEQFF.

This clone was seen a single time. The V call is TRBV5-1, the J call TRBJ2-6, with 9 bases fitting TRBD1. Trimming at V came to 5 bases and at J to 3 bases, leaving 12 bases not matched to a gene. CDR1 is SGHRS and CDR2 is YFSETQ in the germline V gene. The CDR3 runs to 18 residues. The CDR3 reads CASRLQGAIVGGANVLTF. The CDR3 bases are TGCGCCAGCAGATTACAGGGGGCGATCGTGGGTGGGGCCAACGTCCTGACTTTC.

The CDR3 protein is CASSFRGGTGELFF. Written as DNA, the CDR3 is TGTGCCAGCAGCTTCCGGGGAGGCACCGGGGAGCTGTTTTTT. V and J are TRBV7-2 and TRBJ2-2; D is possibly TRBD2 (6 bases). The V gene lost 3 bases and the J gene lost 4 bases, with 9 bases spanning the gap. The germline V gene encodes CDR1 SGHTA and CDR2 FQGNSA. The CDR3 has 14 residues. Full variable domain (rest looked up from reference TRBV7-2 and TRBJ2-2): GAGVSQSPSNKVTEKGKDVELRCDPISGHTALYWYRQSLGQGLEFLIYFQGNSAPDKSGLPSDRFSAERTGGSVSTLTIQRTQQEDSAVYLCASSFRGGTGELFFGEGSRLTVL.

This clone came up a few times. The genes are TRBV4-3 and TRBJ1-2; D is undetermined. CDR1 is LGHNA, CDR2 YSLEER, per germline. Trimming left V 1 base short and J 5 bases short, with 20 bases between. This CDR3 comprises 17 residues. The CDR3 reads CASSQGVASGYSYGYTF. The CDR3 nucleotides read TGCGCCAGCAGCCAAGGGGTTGCGTCTGGGTACAGTTATGGCTACACCTTC.

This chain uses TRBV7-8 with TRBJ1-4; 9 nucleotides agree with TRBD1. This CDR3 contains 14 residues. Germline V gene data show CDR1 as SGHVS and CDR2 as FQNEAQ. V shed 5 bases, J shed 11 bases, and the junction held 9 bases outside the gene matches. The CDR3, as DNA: TGTGCCAGCAGCGAGACCGGGACAGGGTTTAAACTGTTTTTT. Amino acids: CASSETGTGFKLFF.

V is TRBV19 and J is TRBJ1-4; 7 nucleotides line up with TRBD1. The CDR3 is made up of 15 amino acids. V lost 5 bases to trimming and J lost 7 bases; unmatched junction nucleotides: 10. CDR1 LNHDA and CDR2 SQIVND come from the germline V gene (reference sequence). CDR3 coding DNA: TGTGCCAGTAGTCCTCAGACAGGGACCGCTGAAAAACTGTTTTTT. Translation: CASSPQTGTAEKLFF.

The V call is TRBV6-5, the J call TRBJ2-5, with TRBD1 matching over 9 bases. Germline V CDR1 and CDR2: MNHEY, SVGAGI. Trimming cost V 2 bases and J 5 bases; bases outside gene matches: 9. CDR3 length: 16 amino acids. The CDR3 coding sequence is TGTGCCAGCAGTTACGCTTCCGGGACAGGGCGTGAGACCCAGTACTTC. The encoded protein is CASSYASGTGRETQYF.

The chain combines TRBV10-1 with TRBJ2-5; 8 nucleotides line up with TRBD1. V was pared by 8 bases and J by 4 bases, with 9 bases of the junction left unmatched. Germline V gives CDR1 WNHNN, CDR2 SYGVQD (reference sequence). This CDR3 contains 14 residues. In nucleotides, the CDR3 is TGCGCCAGCTCCAGACCCGGGACAGGAGAGACCCAGTACTTC. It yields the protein CASSRPGTGETQYF.

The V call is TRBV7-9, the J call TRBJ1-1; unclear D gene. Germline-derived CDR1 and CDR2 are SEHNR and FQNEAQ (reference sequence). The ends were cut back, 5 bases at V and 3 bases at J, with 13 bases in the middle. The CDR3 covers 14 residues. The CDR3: CASSRWPEHTEAFF. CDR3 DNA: TGTGCCAGCAGCCGCTGGCCGGAGCACACTGAAGCTTTCTTT.

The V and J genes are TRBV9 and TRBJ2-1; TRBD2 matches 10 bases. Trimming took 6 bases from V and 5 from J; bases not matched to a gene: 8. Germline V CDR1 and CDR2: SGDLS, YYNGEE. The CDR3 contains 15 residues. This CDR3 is CASNEPGLAHNEQFF. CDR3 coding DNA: TGTGCCAGCAATGAGCCGGGACTAGCGCACAATGAGCAGTTCTTC.

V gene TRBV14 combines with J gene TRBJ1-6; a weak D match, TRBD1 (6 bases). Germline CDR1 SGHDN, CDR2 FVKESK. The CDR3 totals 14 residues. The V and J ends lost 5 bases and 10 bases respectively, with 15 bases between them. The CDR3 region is CASSVDRLWSPLHF. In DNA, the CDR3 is TGTGCCAGCAGCGTTGACAGGTTATGGTCACCCCTCCACTTT.